This TCR beta chain stems from a study of metastatic and nonmetastatic thyroid tumors. Study as a whole: Repertoire data that came from the blood and tumor or nodule tissue of malignant and benign thyroid patients were compared.

This clone was counted at least ten times. Its antigen is not identified. The CDR3 totals 16 residues. Germline CDR1 reads SGHRS; CDR2 reads YFSETQ. The V gene lost 0 bases and the J gene lost 6 bases, with 15 bases spanning the gap. Notes on the study in general: Reportedly, malignant thyroid tumors had significantly higher TCR beta diversity than benign nodules, in blood and tumor.

TCRdb re-analyzed the PCR reads through MiXCR. This sample has tens of thousands of clones; roughly 13% occur once, and the top ten carry 11%. No patient had received any treatment before thyroid surgery. The sample taken for sequencing was blood. J is TRBJ2-2 and V is TRBV5-1, with D tentatively TRBD1 or TRBD2 (5 bases each). The clonotype was recovered from a female donor with papillary thyroid cancer or a benign thyroid nodule (not recorded which). Some clones in this sample may be carry-over from other donors' samples. The CDR3 nucleotides read TGCGCCAGCAGCTTGGCTGGGGGTTCCCTCTCCGGGGAGCTGTTTTTT. Protein product: CASSLAGGSLSGELFF.